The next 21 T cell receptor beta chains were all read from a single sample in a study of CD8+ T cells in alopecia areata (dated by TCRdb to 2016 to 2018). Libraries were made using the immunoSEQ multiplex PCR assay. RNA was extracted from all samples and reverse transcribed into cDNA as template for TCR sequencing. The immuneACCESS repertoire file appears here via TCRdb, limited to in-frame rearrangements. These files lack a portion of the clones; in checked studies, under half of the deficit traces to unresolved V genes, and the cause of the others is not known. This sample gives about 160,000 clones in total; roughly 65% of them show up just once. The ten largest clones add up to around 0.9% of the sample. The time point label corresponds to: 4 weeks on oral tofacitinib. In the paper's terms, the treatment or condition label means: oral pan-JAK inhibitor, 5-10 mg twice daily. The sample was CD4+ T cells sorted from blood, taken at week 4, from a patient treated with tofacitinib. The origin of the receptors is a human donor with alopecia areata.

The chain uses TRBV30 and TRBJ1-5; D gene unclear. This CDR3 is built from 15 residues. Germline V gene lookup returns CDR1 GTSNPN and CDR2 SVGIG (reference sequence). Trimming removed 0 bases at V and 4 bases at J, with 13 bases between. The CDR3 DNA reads TGTGCCTGGAGTGTAGGAGCGGCAGTAAATCAGCCCCAGCATTTT. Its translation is CAWSVGAAVNQPQHF.

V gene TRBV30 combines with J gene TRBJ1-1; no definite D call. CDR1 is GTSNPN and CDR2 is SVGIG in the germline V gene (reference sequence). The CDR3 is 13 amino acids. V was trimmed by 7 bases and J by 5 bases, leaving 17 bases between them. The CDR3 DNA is TGTGCCTCGAGGGCAGGCCGTGGGACTGAAGCTTTCTTT. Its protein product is CASRAGRGTEAFF.

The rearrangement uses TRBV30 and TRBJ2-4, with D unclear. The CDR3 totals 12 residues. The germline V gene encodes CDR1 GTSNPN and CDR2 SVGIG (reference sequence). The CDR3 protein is CASGDSTNIQYF. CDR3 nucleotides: TGTGCTTCTGGAGATTCGACAAACATTCAGTACTTC.

The CDR3 DNA is TGTGCCAGCAGCTTGGCGGCAAACACTGAAGCTTTCTTT. Its protein is CASSLAANTEAFF. The gene calls are TRBV5-6 and TRBJ1-1; no clear D. Trimming stripped 0 bases from V and 2 bases from J, with 5 bases between. The germline CDR1 and CDR2 sequences are SGHDT and YYEEEE. This CDR3 spans 13 amino acids.

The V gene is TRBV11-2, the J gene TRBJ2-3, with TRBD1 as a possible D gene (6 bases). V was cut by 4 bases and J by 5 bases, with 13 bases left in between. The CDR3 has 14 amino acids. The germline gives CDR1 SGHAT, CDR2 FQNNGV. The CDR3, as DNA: TGTGCCAGCAGCTCACGAGGGGGAATAGATACGCAGTATTTT. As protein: CASSSRGGIDTQYF.

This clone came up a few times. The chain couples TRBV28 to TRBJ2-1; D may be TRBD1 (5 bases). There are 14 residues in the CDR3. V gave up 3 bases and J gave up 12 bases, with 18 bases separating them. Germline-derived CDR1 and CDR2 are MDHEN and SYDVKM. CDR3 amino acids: CASSFRGGARSQFF. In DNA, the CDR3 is TGTGCCAGCAGTTTTAGGGGCGGAGCGAGGTCGCAGTTCTTC.

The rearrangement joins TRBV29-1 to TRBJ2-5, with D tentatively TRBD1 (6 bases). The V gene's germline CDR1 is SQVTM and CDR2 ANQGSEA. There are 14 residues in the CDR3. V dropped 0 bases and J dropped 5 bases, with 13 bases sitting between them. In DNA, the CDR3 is TGCAGCGTTGAAGATATAGCTAGGGGGGAGACCCAGTACTTC. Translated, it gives CSVEDIARGETQYF.

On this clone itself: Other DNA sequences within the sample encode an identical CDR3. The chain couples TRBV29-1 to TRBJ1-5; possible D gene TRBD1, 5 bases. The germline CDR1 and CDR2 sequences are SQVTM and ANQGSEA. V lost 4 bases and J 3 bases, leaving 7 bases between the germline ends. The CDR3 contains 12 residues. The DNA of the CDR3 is TGCAGCGTTGGAGGGGTCAATCAGCCCCAGCATTTT. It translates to CSVGGVNQPQHF.

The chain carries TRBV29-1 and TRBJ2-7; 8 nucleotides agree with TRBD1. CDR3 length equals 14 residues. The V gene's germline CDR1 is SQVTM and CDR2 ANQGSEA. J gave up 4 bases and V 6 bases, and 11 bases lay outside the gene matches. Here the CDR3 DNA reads TGCAGCGTCATGACAGGGGCCGAACGTTACGAGCAGTACTTC. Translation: CSVMTGAERYEQYF.

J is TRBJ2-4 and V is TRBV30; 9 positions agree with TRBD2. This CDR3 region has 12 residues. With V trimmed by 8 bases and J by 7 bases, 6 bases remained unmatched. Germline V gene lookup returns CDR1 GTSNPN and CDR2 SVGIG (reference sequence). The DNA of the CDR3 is TGTGCCGGTAGCGGGGGAGGTAACATTCAGTACTTC. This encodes CAGSGGGNIQYF.

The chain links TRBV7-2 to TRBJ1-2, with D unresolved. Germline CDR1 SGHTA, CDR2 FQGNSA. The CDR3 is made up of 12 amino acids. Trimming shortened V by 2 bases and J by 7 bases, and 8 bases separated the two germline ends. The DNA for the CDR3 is TGTGCCAGCAGCTTACTATTCCGTGGCTACACCTTC. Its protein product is CASSLLFRGYTF.

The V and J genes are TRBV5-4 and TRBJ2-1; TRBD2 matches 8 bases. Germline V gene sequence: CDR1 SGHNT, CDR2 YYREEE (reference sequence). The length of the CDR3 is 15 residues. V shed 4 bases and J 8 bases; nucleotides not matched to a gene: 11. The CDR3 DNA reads TGTGCCAGCAGCGTGCGACGGACTAGCTGGGATGAGCAGTTCTTC. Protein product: CASSVRRTSWDEQFF.

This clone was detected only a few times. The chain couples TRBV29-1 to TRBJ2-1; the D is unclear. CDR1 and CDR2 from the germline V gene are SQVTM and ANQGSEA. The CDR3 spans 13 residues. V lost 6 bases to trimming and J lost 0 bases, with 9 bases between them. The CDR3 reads CSVDRSSYNEQFF. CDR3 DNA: TGCAGCGTAGACCGAAGCTCCTACAATGAGCAGTTCTTC.

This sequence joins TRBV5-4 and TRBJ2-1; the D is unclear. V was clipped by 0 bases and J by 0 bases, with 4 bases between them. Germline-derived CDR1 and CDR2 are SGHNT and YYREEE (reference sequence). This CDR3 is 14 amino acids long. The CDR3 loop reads CASSLAGSYNEQFF. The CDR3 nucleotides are TGTGCCAGCAGCTTGGCGGGCTCCTACAATGAGCAGTTCTTC.

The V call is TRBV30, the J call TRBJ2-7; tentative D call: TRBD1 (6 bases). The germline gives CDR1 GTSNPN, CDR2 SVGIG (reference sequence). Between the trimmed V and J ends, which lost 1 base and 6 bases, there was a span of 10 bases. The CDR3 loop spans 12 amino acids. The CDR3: CAWSGTEAEQYF. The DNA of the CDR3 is TGTGCCTGGAGTGGGACAGAGGCCGAGCAGTACTTC.

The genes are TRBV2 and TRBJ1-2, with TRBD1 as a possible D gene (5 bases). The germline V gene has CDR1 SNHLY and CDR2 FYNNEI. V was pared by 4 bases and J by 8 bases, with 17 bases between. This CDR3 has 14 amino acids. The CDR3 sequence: CASSAGGGFGGYTF. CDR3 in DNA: TGTGCCAGCAGTGCCGGGGGAGGGTTCGGAGGCTACACCTTC. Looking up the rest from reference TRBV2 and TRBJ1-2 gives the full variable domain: EPEVTQTPSHQVTQMGQEVILRCVPISNHLYFYWYRQILGQKVEFLVSFYNNEISEKSEIFDDQFSVERPDGSNFTLKIRSTKLEDSAMYFCASSAGGGFGGYTFGSGTRLTVV.

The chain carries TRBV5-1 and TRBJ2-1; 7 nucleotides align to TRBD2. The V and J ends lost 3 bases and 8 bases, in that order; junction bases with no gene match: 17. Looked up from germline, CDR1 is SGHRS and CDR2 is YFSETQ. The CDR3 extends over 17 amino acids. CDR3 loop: CASSSGLLADYNDEQFF. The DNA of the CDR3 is TGCGCCAGCAGCTCCGGACTTCTAGCGGACTACAATGATGAGCAGTTCTTC.

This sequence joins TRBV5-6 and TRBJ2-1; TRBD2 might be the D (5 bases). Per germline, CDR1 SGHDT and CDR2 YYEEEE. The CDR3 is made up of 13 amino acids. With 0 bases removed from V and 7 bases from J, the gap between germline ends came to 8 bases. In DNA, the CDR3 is TGTGCCAGCAGCTTGGACCGGACTAATGAGCAGTTCTTC. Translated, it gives CASSLDRTNEQFF. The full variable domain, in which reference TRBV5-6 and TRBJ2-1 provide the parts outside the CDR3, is DAGVTQSPTHLIKTRGQQVTLRCSPKSGHDTVSWYQQALGQGPQFIFQYYEEEERQRGNFPDRFSGHQFPNYSSELNVNALLLGDSALYLCASSLDRTNEQFFGPGTRLTVL.

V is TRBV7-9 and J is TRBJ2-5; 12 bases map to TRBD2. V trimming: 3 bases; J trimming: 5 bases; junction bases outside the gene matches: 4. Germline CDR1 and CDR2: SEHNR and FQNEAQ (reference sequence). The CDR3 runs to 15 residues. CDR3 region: CASSFPSGGAETQYF. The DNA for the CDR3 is TGTGCCAGCAGCTTCCCTAGCGGGGGGGCGGAGACCCAGTACTTC.

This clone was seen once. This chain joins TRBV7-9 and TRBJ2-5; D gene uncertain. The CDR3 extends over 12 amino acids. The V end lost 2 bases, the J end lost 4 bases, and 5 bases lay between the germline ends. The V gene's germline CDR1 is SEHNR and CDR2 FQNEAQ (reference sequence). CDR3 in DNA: TGTGCCAGCAGCTTATCAGGAGAGACCCAGTACTTC. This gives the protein CASSLSGETQYF.

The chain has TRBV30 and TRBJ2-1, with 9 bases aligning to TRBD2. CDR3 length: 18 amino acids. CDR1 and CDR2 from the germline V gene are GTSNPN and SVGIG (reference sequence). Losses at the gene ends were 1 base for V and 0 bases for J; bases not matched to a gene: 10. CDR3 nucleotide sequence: TGTGCCTGGAGTGGAGCCCTAGCGGGGTTCAGCTCCTACAATGAGCAGTTCTTC. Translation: CAWSGALAGFSSYNEQFF.